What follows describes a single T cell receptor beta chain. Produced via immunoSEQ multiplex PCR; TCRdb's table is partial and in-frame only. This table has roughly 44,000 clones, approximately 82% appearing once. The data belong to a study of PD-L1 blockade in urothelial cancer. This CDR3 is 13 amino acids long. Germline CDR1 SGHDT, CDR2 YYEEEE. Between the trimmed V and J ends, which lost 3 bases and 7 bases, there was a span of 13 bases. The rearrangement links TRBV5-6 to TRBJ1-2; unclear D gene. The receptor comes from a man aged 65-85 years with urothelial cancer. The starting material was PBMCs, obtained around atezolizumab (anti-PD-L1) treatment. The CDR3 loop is CASSSWNGGGYTF. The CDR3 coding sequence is TGTGCCAGCAGCTCATGGAATGGAGGTGGCTACACCTTC. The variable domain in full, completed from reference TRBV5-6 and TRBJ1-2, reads DAGVTQSPTHLIKTRGQQVTLRCSPKSGHDTVSWYQQALGQGPQFIFQYYEEEERQRGNFPDRFSGHQFPNYSSELNVNALLLGDSALYLCASSSWNGGGYTFGSGTRLTVV.